The sequence of this T cell receptor (beta chain) was determined in a study of blood T cell repertoires in COVID-19. After removal of 1 base from V and 1 base from J, the junction contained 4 bases not matched to a gene. CDR3 length: 15 residues. CDR1 SGHAT and CDR2 FQDESV come from the germline V gene (reference sequence). This table comes from immunoSEQ multiplex PCR, and its TCRdb copy is limited to in-frame clones, with some not included. The repertoire includes more than 200,000 clones, around four fifths of them detected once, and 8.2% sits in the top ten. The TCR comes from a woman between 50 and 59 years old with acute or convalescent COVID-19. This rearrangement joins TRBV11-1 to TRBJ2-7; 7 nucleotides align to TRBD2. The specimen sequenced was peripheral blood. The CDR3, as DNA: TGTGCCAGCAGCTTAGTAGGGACTACTTCCTACGAGCAGTACTTC. Translated, it gives CASSLVGTTSYEQYF.